This T cell receptor beta chain was identified during a study of T cell changes during pregnancy in multiple sclerosis. This clone was detected a few times. TCRdb keeps only in-frame clones here, not all; method: immunoSEQ multiplex PCR. The table lists roughly 58,000 clones, approximately 92% of them singletons. The CDR3 is 14 amino acids. CDR1 is SEHNR and CDR2 is FQNEAQ in the germline V gene (reference sequence). V trimming: 2 bases; J trimming: 6 bases; junction bases outside the gene matches: 5. The sequence was collected from a female donor in good health, enrolled as a control in a pregnancy study. The J gene is TRBJ2-7, the V gene TRBV7-9, with TRBD1 matching over 9 bases. The sample was CD4+ T cells from peripheral blood mononuclear cells, taken after pregnancy. The CDR3 region has the DNA TGTGCCAGCAGCTTACCGGGACAGGGCGCCGAGCAGTACTTC. Its protein product is CASSLPGQGAEQYF. The whole variable domain, remainder taken from reference TRBV7-9 and TRBJ2-7, is DTGVSQNPRHKITKRGQNVTFRCDPISEHNRLYWYRQTLGQGPEFLTYFQNEAQLEKSRLLSDRFSAERPKGSFSTLEIQRTEQGDSAMYLCASSLPGQGAEQYFGPGTRLTVT.